The sequence of this T cell receptor (beta chain) was determined in a study of cytomegalovirus exposure and HLA in healthy donors. Study-level background: Around 86 million unique TCRs, all from HLA-typed donors, were included in an early release of the data. Findings and limits, study-wide: The authors later found HLA-associated TCR beta chains more clonally expanded than equally common others.

The PCR contained 60 Vbeta and 13 Jbeta primers. The table came from immunoSEQ multiplex PCR; TCRdb's copy has only in-frame clones and leaves some out. The sample includes about 130,000 clones, roughly four fifths seen only once; the top ten take 1.8%. For this clone: Its antigen is not known.

The CDR3 is 16 amino acids. The junction had 8 bases not matched to a gene; V was cut back by 7 bases and J by 2 bases. The germline gives CDR1 MNHEY, CDR2 SMNVEV (reference sequence). The gene calls are TRBV27 and TRBJ2-6, with 7 bases fitting TRBD1. The receptor comes from a woman aged 45-65 years in good health and CMV-seronegative. Sequences were obtained from PBMCs. CDR3: CASNRATGTGANVLTF. As DNA, the CDR3 is TGTGCCAGCAACCGAGCGACAGGGACTGGGGCCAACGTCCTGACTTTC.